This TCR beta chain comes out of a study of spatial heterogeneity in lung cancer. The CDR3 has 13 residues. Trimming pared 5 bases from V and 3 bases from J, leaving 6 bases between. Germline CDR1 SGHRS, CDR2 YFSETQ. Notes on the study in general: Counts of expanded intratumoral alpha and beta TCRs tracked tumor mutation counts.

There are many counts of this clonotype. Its specificity is not known. Each molecule of TCR cDNA was tagged with one unique molecular identifier. TCRdb processed the 5' RACE reads anew with MiXCR; each CDR3 protein has one entry. The table shows 6,000 to 8,500 distinct CDR3 sequences, with roughly 3.5% occurring only once. As for time point: sample taken at primary tumor resection. 55 to 80 TRACERx patients with early, untreated non-small cell lung cancer donated samples. Unsorted whole RNA from tumor, nontumor lung or frozen PBMC underwent sequencing. The rearrangement joins TRBV5-1 to TRBJ1-6, with D unclear. The sequence was collected from a male donor with early-stage non-small cell lung cancer. Sequenced material: lung tumor tissue, taken at surgery. The CDR3 is CASRWDYNSPLHF. CDR3 coding DNA: TGCGCCAGCAGGTGGGACTATAATTCACCCCTCCACTTT.